The rows below give T cell receptor beta chains drawn from one sample of a study of vaccination and CD4 T cells after COVID-19. A single record per CDR3 protein comes from TCRdb applying MiXCR to the PCR reads. The table lists some 29,000 distinct CDR3 sequences, 45% to 65% of them singletons, with around 5.5% in the top ten. Sequenced material: CD4+ T cells from blood, taken about 7 months after SARS-CoV-2 vaccination. The receptors were sampled from a human donor who had recovered from COVID-19. The CDR3 runs from the conserved cysteine through the conserved F or W. Fields, in order: clone size, V gene, D gene, J gene, CDR3 DNA, CDR3 protein. A D gene is named only where the DNA matches it firmly. Clone size is shown for a subset of rows, as once, few, many or a class of expanded clone.

.	TRBV27	TRBD2	TRBJ2-4	TGTGCCAGCAGTTCCCGCGGACTAGCGGGAGACATTCTCGACATTCAGTACTTC	CASSSRGLAGDILDIQYF
.	TRBV7-3	.	TRBJ2-1	TGTGCCAGCAGTGCCGGGACTGGCGACAATGAGCAGTTCTTC	CASSAGTGDNEQFF
.	TRBV20-1	TRBD2	TRBJ2-1	TGCAGTGCTAGAGATTGGGGGGAGGGCCGGGATGAGCAGTTCTTC	CSARDWGEGRDEQFF
.	TRBV7-2	TRBD2	TRBJ2-7	TGTGCCAGCAGCCTACGGGGGGGGAGACGCGAGCAGTACTTC	CASSLRGGRREQYF
.	TRBV11-1	.	TRBJ2-7	TGTGCCAGCAGCGCACAGTCCTACGAGCAGTACTTC	CASSAQSYEQYF
.	TRBV15	.	TRBJ2-7	TGTGCCACCAGCAGAGGGACGTACGGCCTAAGCTCCTACGAGCAGTACTTC	CATSRGTYGLSSYEQYF
.	TRBV24-1	TRBD2	TRBJ2-2	TGTGCCACCAGTGACCCGGGACTAGCGGGAGGGTCGTCCGGGGAGCTGTTTTTT	CATSDPGLAGGSSGELFF
few	TRBV7-2	.	TRBJ2-7	TGTGCCAGCAGCTACCAACAGGGCCCCTACGAGCAGTACTTC	CASSYQQGPYEQYF
.	TRBV20-1	TRBD2	TRBJ2-1	TGCAGTGCCAGACGGCTAGCGGGAGGCAATGAGCAGTTCTTC	CSARRLAGGNEQFF
.	TRBV20-1	TRBD2	TRBJ2-7	TGCAGTGCGACGACTAGCGGGAGATCCTACGAGCAGTACTTC	CSATTSGRSYEQYF
few	TRBV7-3	.	TRBJ2-3	TGTGCCAGCAGCTCCAAGGACAGTCTCACAGATACGCAGTATTTT	CASSSKDSLTDTQYF
.	TRBV5-6	.	TRBJ1-1	TGTGCCAGCAGCTTGGGCGATGAAGCTTTCTTT	CASSLGDEAFF
few	TRBV20-1	TRBD1	TRBJ1-5	TGCAGTGCTAGGGAACAGGGGGGCAAAAGTTTGGTTAGCAATCAGCCCCAGCATTTT	CSAREQGGKSLVSNQPQHF
few	TRBV7-2	.	TRBJ2-6	TGTGCCAGCAGCGCATCCGCCTCTGGGGCCAACGTCCTGACTTTC	CASSASASGANVLTF
.	TRBV20-1	.	TRBJ2-3	TGCAGTGCCAGCCCTGGACACAGCACAGATACGCAGTATTTT	CSASPGHSTDTQYF
few	TRBV20-1	.	TRBJ2-7	TGCAGTGCTAGAAACACCTTTAGCGGAACCTACGAGCAGTACTTC	CSARNTFSGTYEQYF
.	TRBV7-9	TRBD1	TRBJ1-1	TGTGCCAGCAGCAGCGGACAGGGATTGAGGTACACTGAAGCTTTCTTT	CASSSGQGLRYTEAFF
.	TRBV28	TRBD2	TRBJ2-7	TGTGCCAGCAGTTTGCCCACCGGCGGGAGTAGTGCTTACGAGCAGTACTTC	CASSLPTGGSSAYEQYF
.	TRBV7-2	TRBD2	TRBJ2-5	TGTGCCAGCAGCTCGTGGGGTAGCGGGACTTCCGAGACCCAGTACTTC	CASSSWGSGTSETQYF
few	TRBV7-6	TRBD1	TRBJ1-2	TGTGCCAGCAGCTCGGCCCCGGGACAGGGGGCTAATGGCTACACCTTC	CASSSAPGQGANGYTF
.	TRBV6-1	.	TRBJ1-2	TGTGCCAGCGATGCGGCGCCCAACTATGGCTACACCTTC	CASDAAPNYGYTF
.	TRBV2	.	TRBJ2-7	TGTGCCAGCAGTCGACAGGTGACCTACGAGCAGTACTTC	CASSRQVTYEQYF
.	TRBV19	.	TRBJ2-5	TGTGCCAGTAGTATCTCTAGATCCGTCCAAGAGACCCAGTACTTC	CASSISRSVQETQYF
once	TRBV29-1	.	TRBJ1-1	TGCAGCTCTTCAGGGGTGACTGAAGCTTTCTTT	CSSSGVTEAFF
.	TRBV7-9	.	TRBJ1-2	TGTGCCAGCAGCTTGGAAAAGGCTCGGGGTGGCTACACCTTC	CASSLEKARGGYTF
.	TRBV6-1	.	TRBJ2-2	TGTGGAACAGGAACGGCGAACACCGGGGAGCTGTTTTTT	CGTGTANTGELFF
.	TRBV25-1	.	TRBJ1-2	TGTGCCAGCAGTGAATGGGTAGGGGACTATGGCTACACCTTC	CASSEWVGDYGYTF
.	TRBV7-2	TRBD2	TRBJ2-1	TGTGCCAGCAGCTCACTGGGACTAGCGGGAGTCAATGAGCAGTTCTTC	CASSSLGLAGVNEQFF
.	TRBV6-1	.	TRBJ1-1	TGTGCCAGCAGTAGTCCGGGACGGATGAACACTGAAGCTTTCTTT	CASSSPGRMNTEAFF
.	TRBV25-1	TRBD2	TRBJ2-1	TGTGCCAGCAGTGAATATCAGGGACTAGCGGCCAATGAGCAGTTCTTC	CASSEYQGLAANEQFF
.	TRBV20-1	.	TRBJ2-4	TGCAGTGCCCTGAGGGCAGGTGACATTCAGTACTTC	CSALRAGDIQYF
.	TRBV7-2	.	TRBJ1-5	TGTGCCAGCAGCTTGCAGGGGTCCCAGCCCCAGCATTTT	CASSLQGSQPQHF
.	TRBV18	TRBD1	TRBJ2-7	TGTGCCAGCTCATCGACAGGGGGCGGCGACGAGCAGTACTTC	CASSSTGGGDEQYF